These 19 T cell receptor beta chains were sequenced from one sample in a study of cytomegalovirus exposure and HLA in healthy donors. The PCR employed 60 Vbeta primers together with 13 Jbeta primers. Using immunoSEQ multiplex PCR, the repertoire was profiled, and TCRdb retains in-frame clones only, with some absent. The sample includes 200,000 to 250,000 clones, about 83% of them seen just once. Sequenced: PBMCs. The receptors were gathered from a man aged 40-49 years in good health and CMV-seronegative.

The chain is built from TRBV4-2 and TRBJ2-2; D is unresolved. In germline, CDR1 is LGHNA, CDR2 YNFKEQ. V was cut by 0 bases and J by 4 bases, with 12 bases left in between. There are 16 residues in the CDR3. CDR3 residues: CASSQDPPESTGELFF. The CDR3 region has the DNA TGTGCCAGCAGCCAAGACCCCCCGGAGTCCACCGGGGAGCTGTTTTTT.

The chain carries TRBV5-1 and TRBJ2-6; 8 nucleotides line up with TRBD1. CDR3 length equals 18 residues. J was trimmed by 0 bases and V by 4 bases; bases with no gene match: 9. Germline V CDR1 and CDR2: SGHRS, YFSETQ. CDR3 in amino acids: CASSRMTGESSGANVLTF. In DNA, the CDR3 is TGCGCCAGCAGCAGAATGACAGGGGAGAGCTCTGGGGCCAACGTCCTGACTTTC.

In regard to this clone: Other nucleotide sequences in the sample specify the same CDR3. V gene TRBV5-6 combines with J gene TRBJ1-1; possible D gene TRBD1, 5 bases. Looked up from germline, CDR1 is SGHDT and CDR2 is YYEEEE. The CDR3 totals 13 residues. V lost 2 bases to trimming and J lost 1 base, with 6 bases between them. The CDR3 region is CASSLRGNTEAFF. The CDR3 bases are TGTGCCAGCAGCTTAAGGGGGAACACTGAAGCTTTCTTT. Full variable domain (rest looked up from reference TRBV5-6 and TRBJ1-1): DAGVTQSPTHLIKTRGQQVTLRCSPKSGHDTVSWYQQALGQGPQFIFQYYEEEERQRGNFPDRFSGHQFPNYSSELNVNALLLGDSALYLCASSLRGNTEAFFGQGTRLTVV.

This rearrangement joins TRBV28 to TRBJ1-4; tentative D call: TRBD1 (5 bases). CDR1 is MDHEN and CDR2 is SYDVKM in the germline V gene. The V end lost 2 bases, the J end lost 3 bases, and 10 bases lay between the germline ends. CDR3 length: 15 amino acids. The CDR3 DNA reads as TGTGCCAGCAGTTTAACAGGAGCTGCTAATGAAAAACTGTTTTTT. Protein product: CASSLTGAANEKLFF.

This clone has only a few counts. J is TRBJ2-4 and V is TRBV5-4, with 8 bases fitting TRBD2. The CDR3 runs 14 residues. Germline loops: CDR1 SGHNT, CDR2 YYREEE (reference sequence). V dropped 0 bases and J dropped 5; count of bases not matched to a gene: 1. CDR3 DNA: TGTGCCAGCAGCTTGGCGGGGGGGCAAAACATTCAGTACTTC. Amino acids: CASSLAGGQNIQYF.

This clone showed up just a few times. V gene TRBV18 combines with J gene TRBJ1-5; 9 bases agree with TRBD1. Per germline, CDR1 KGHSH and CDR2 LQKENI. V was pared by 3 bases and J by 6 bases, with 3 bases of the junction left unmatched. This CDR3 is 14 amino acids long. The CDR3: CASSPDRGFQPQHF. CDR3 in DNA: TGTGCCAGCTCACCGGACAGGGGATTTCAGCCCCAGCATTTT.

This clone appeared once. The V call is TRBV18, the J call TRBJ1-4, with D unresolved. The CDR3 consists of 15 residues. The germline V gene encodes CDR1 KGHSH and CDR2 LQKENI. Trimming cost V 3 bases and J 5 bases, with 13 bases left between them. The CDR3 region is CASSPSGWQNEKLFF. The DNA for the CDR3 is TGTGCCAGCTCACCCTCGGGATGGCAAAATGAAAAACTGTTTTTT. The variable domain in full, completed from reference TRBV18 and TRBJ1-4, reads NAGVMQNPRHLVRRRGQEARLRCSPMKGHSHVYWYRQLPEEGLKFMVYLQKENIIDESGMPKERFSAEFPKEGPSILRIQQVVRGDSAAYFCASSPSGWQNEKLFFGSGTQLSVL.

This clone was seen a single time. The rearrangement uses TRBV5-4 and TRBJ1-4, with TRBD1 as a possible D gene (5 bases). V was cut by 0 bases and J by 6 bases, with 6 bases left in between. CDR3 length equals 13 residues. Germline CDR1 is SGHNT and CDR2 is YYREEE (reference sequence). The CDR3 spells CASSLGGDEKLFF. CDR3 coding DNA: TGTGCCAGCAGCTTGGGGGGCGATGAAAAACTGTTTTTT.

The J gene is TRBJ2-7, the V gene TRBV7-3; 7 positions agree with TRBD1. V was clipped by 5 bases and J by 5 bases; unmatched bases: 3. Germline CDR1 SGHTA, CDR2 FQGTGA. There are 12 residues in the CDR3. The chain's CDR3 is CASSGTGDEQYF. CDR3 DNA: TGTGCCAGCAGCGGTACAGGGGACGAGCAGTACTTC.

The CDR3 DNA reads TGTGCCAGCAGGCAGGGGGCGCGGACTGAAGCTTTCTTT. This translates into CASRQGARTEAFF. V is TRBV25-1 and J is TRBJ1-1, with TRBD1 matching over 8 bases. The germline gives CDR1 MGHDK, CDR2 SYGVNS. The V segment lost 6 bases and the J segment 5 bases; nucleotides outside the gene matches: 5. The CDR3 spans 13 residues.

This clone was picked up one time. The rearrangement joins TRBV7-2 to TRBJ1-1, with TRBD1 matching over 8 bases. J was trimmed by 5 bases and V by 5 bases; bases with no gene match: 4. In germline, CDR1 is SGHTA, CDR2 FQGNSA. This CDR3 has 13 residues. DNA for the CDR3: TGTGCCAGCAGCACACAGGGGGGAACTGAAGCTTTCTTT. Translated: CASSTQGGTEAFF.

This clone was seen just once. The gene calls are TRBV12-5 and TRBJ2-7; D gene unclear. The CDR3 spans 11 residues. Germline values: CDR1 LGHNT, CDR2 FRNRAP. V lost 3 bases, J lost 4 bases, and 4 bases lay in between. CDR3 nucleotide sequence: TGTGCTAGTGGTTTCAATTACGAGCAGTACTTC. Its protein is CASGFNYEQYF.

The rearrangement links TRBV9 to TRBJ2-5; TRBD2 is a possible D gene (6 bases). The V gene lost 1 base and the J gene lost 1 base, with 11 bases spanning the gap. The CDR3 is 15 residues long. The germline V gene has CDR1 SGDLS and CDR2 YYNGEE. CDR3 bases: TGTGCCAGCAGCGTAAATAGCGGTACCCAAGAGACCCAGTACTTC. Protein product: CASSVNSGTQETQYF.

The chain couples TRBV19 to TRBJ2-1; a weak D match, TRBD1 (6 bases). Germline CDR1 is LNHDA and CDR2 is SQIVND (reference sequence). Trimming pared 0 bases from V and 15 bases from J, leaving 18 bases between. CDR3 length equals 14 residues. CDR3 sequence (DNA): TGTGCCAGTAGTATAGATGGGGACATCGCGAGGGTGTTCTTC. Translating it yields CASSIDGDIARVFF. The whole variable domain, filled in from reference TRBV19 and TRBJ2-1, reads DGGITQSPKYLFRKEGQNVTLSCEQNLNHDAMYWYRQDPGQGLRLIYYSQIVNDFQKGDIAEGYSVSREKKESFPLTVTSAQKNPTAFYLCASSIDGDIARVFFGPGTRLTVL.

The chain recombines TRBV28 with TRBJ1-4, with D unclear. The CDR3 spans 12 residues. The V gene's germline CDR1 is MDHEN and CDR2 SYDVKM. With 6 bases removed from V and 6 bases from J, the gap between germline ends came to 8 bases. The CDR3 sequence is CASSPLYEKLFF. The CDR3 DNA sequence: TGTGCCAGCAGCCCTTTGTATGAAAAACTGTTTTTT.

The rearrangement joins TRBV6-5 to TRBJ2-3; unclear D gene. Trimming left V 0 bases short and J 5 bases short, with 3 bases between. CDR3 length: 12 residues. Per the germline V gene, CDR1 is MNHEY and CDR2 is SVGAGI. The CDR3 nucleotides are TGTGCCAGCAGTTACTCGAGAGATACGCAGTATTTT. Protein product: CASSYSRDTQYF.

The rearrangement links TRBV9 to TRBJ2-1; TRBD2 aligns across 13 bases. The junction had 11 bases not matched to a gene; V was cut back by 3 bases and J by 5 bases. This CDR3 region has 18 residues. Per the germline V gene, CDR1 is SGDLS and CDR2 is YYNGEE. For the CDR3, the DNA is TGTGCCAGCAGCGCACCCATTGGACTAGCGGGGGATCACAATGAGCAGTTCTTC. Its protein product is CASSAPIGLAGDHNEQFF.

The sample holds a few counts of this clone. The rearrangement uses TRBV7-2 and TRBJ2-3; 7 bases match TRBD2. The CDR3 is 17 amino acids. J gave up 6 bases and V 5 bases, and 17 bases lay outside the gene matches. CDR1 is SGHTA and CDR2 is FQGNSA in the germline V gene. CDR3 sequence: CASSVDRVGRGSDTQYF. The CDR3 nucleotides read TGTGCCAGCAGCGTAGACCGAGTTGGGAGGGGATCGGATACGCAGTATTTT.

This rearrangement joins TRBV18 to TRBJ1-6, with 9 bases matching TRBD1. CDR1 is KGHSH and CDR2 is LQKENI in the germline V gene. Trimming removed 2 bases from V and 8 bases from J; junction bases left unmatched: 4. CDR3 length: 15 amino acids. CDR3 residues: CASSPVDRGDSPLHF. CDR3 coding DNA: TGTGCCAGCTCACCAGTCGACAGGGGGGATTCACCCCTCCACTTT.